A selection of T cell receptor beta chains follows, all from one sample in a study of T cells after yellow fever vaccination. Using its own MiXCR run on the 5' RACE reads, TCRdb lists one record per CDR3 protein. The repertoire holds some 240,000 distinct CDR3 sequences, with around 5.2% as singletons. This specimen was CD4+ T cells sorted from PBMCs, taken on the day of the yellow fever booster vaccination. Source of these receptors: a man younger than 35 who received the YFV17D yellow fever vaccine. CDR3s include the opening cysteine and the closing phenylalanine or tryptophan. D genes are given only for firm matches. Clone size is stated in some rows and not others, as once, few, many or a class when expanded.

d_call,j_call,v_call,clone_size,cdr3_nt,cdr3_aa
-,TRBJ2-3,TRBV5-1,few,TGCGCCAGCAGCTTGGAATATGCAGGACTGGATACGCAGTATTTT,CASSLEYAGLDTQYF
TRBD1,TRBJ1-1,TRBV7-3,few,TGTGCCAGCAGCCCATGGACAGGGGGGAACACTGAAGCTTTCTTT,CASSPWTGGNTEAFF
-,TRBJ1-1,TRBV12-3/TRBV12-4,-,TGTGCCAGCAGTTTAGTACAGCCGAACACTGAAGCTTTCTTT,CASSLVQPNTEAFF
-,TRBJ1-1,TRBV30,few,TGTGCCTGGAGTCCGGGGGTGGGGACTGAAGCTTTCTTT,CAWSPGVGTEAFF
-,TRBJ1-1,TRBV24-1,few,TGTGCCACCAGTGCCGGATCTTTCTTT,CATSAGSFF
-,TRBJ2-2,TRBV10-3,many,TGTGCCCACCCCCGACGCCGGGGGGCTCTAACCGGGGAGCTGTTTTTT,CAHPRRRGALTGELFF
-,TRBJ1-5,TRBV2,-,TGTGCCAGCGGGGCAGGCAATCAGCCCCAGCATTTT,CASGAGNQPQHF
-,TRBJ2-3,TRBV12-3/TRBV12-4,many,TGTGCCAGCAGTTTGTCAGGGACGGGCCTGGCGCAGTATTTT,CASSLSGTGLAQYF
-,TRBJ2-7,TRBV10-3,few,TGTGCCATCGGAAACGGCGTCTCACGGGGCGAGCAGTACTTC,CAIGNGVSRGEQYF
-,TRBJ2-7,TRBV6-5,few,TGTGCCAGCAGTTATTTTGGGGAAGGATCCTACGAGCAGTACTTC,CASSYFGEGSYEQYF
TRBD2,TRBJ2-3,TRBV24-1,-,TGTGCCACCAGTGAGGGACTAGCGGGGGGTAAAGATACGCAGTATTTT,CATSEGLAGGKDTQYF
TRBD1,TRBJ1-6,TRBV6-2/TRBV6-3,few,TGTGCCAGCGGTGGACAGGGCGCCTATAATTCACCCCTCCACTTT,CASGGQGAYNSPLHF
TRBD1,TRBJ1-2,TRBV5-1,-,TGCGCCAGCAGCTTGCGAGGGGGCGCGGATGGCTACACCTTC,CASSLRGGADGYTF
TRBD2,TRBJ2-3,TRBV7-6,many,TGTGCCAGCAGCTCCCGTAGCGGGGGAAGGATCCTCACAGATACGCAGTATTTT,CASSSRSGGRILTDTQYF
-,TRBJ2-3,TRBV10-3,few,TGTGCCATCAGTGAGTCCCAGGGACGGACAGATACGCAGTATTTT,CAISESQGRTDTQYF
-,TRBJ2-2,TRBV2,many,TGTGCCAGCAGTGAGCAGGGTGGGAACACCGGGGAGCTGTTTTTT,CASSEQGGNTGELFF
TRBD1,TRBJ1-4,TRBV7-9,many,TGTGCCAGCAGCTCAGCCAGGGGGCCTAATGAAAAACTGTTTTTT,CASSSARGPNEKLFF
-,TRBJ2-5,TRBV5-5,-,TGTGCCAGCGGGAAGGGGTACCAGTACCAAGAGACCCAGTACTTC,CASGKGYQYQETQYF
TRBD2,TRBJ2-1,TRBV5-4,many,TGTGCCAGCTCCTTGGGCGGGGGGAGCATCAATGAGCAGTTCTTC,CASSLGGGSINEQFF
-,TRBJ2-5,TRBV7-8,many,TGTGCCAGCAGCGACAGACAGCGCACGGAGACCCAGTACTTC,CASSDRQRTETQYF
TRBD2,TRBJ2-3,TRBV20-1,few,TGCAGTGCCACCCCGGCGGGGGGGGCAGATACGCAGTATTTT,CSATPAGGADTQYF
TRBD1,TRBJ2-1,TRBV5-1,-,TGCGCCAGCTCTGCCGGGACAGGAGGCACCTACAATGAGCAGTTCTTC,CASSAGTGGTYNEQFF
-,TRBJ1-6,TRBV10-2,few,TGCGCCAGCGGAAGAGAAAATAATTCACCCCTCCACTTT,CASGRENNSPLHF
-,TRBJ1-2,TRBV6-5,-,TGTGCCAGCAGTTACTCGATGAGGGGGGTATATGGCTACACCTTC,CASSYSMRGVYGYTF
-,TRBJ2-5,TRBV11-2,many,TGTGCCAGCAGCACCGCTAGAGGGTGGGAGACCCAGTACTTC,CASSTARGWETQYF
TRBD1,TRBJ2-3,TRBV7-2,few,TGTGCCAGCAGCACCTTTGAGGGGGCGAAGGGCACAGATACGCAGTATTTT,CASSTFEGAKGTDTQYF
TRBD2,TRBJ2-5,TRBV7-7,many,TGTGCCAGCAGCTTAGGGGGACTAGCGGGGATTACAGAGACCCAGTACTTC,CASSLGGLAGITETQYF